The rows below give T cell receptor beta chains drawn from one sample of a study of blood T cell repertoires in COVID-19. The protocol was immunoSEQ multiplex PCR, while the TCRdb copy is restricted to in-frame clones and leaves out a portion. The top ten hold approximately 4.5% of the sample, which has some 240,000 clones, around 84% seen once. The sample consisted of PBMCs or T cells enriched from blood (not recorded which). All receptors come from a man aged 25 to 40 with acute COVID-19. Each CDR3 is given with its conserved first and last residue. A D gene is named only where the DNA matches it firmly. Clone size, where shown, is once, few, many, or a class for clones that have expanded.

TRBJ1-4 | - | - | TRBV7-2 | TGTGCCAGCAGCTTAGCCCGTGGGGCACGCTCTAATGAAAAACTGTTTTTT | CASSLARGARSNEKLFF
TRBJ1-6 | - | once | TRBV5-6 | TGTGCCAGCAGCTTTAACGGGAGAGGATCACCCCTCCACTTT | CASSFNGRGSPLHF
TRBJ2-3 | - | - | TRBV3-1/TRBV3-2 | TGTGCCAGCAGCCCCGTAGACGGGGGCACAGATACGCAGTATTTT | CASSPVDGGTDTQYF
TRBJ2-1 | TRBD1 | - | TRBV14 | TGTGCCAGCAGCCAACTCCCGGGACAGTACAATGAGCAGTTCTTC | CASSQLPGQYNEQFF
TRBJ2-1 | TRBD1 | once | TRBV6-2/TRBV6-3 | TGTGCCAGCAGCCCAACCGGGACAGGGGGATACAATGAGCAGTTCTTC | CASSPTGTGGYNEQFF
TRBJ1-2 | TRBD1 | - | TRBV6-5 | TGTGCCAGCAGAGACAGGGGGCAAGGCTACACCTTC | CASRDRGQGYTF
TRBJ1-5 | - | - | TRBV19 | TGTGCCAGTAAAAAGGGGACTAATAGCAATCAGCCCCAGCATTTT | CASKKGTNSNQPQHF
TRBJ1-5 | TRBD1 | - | TRBV7-4 | TGTGCCAGCAGCGAACCGGGACAGGGTCCTTATCAGCCCCAGCATTTT | CASSEPGQGPYQPQHF
TRBJ1-1 | TRBD1 | - | TRBV19 | TGTGCCAGTAGAAACCGGGACAGGGGCATGAACACTGAAGCTTTCTTT | CASRNRDRGMNTEAFF
TRBJ1-5 | - | - | TRBV12-3/TRBV12-4 | TGTGCCAGCAGTCGCAGTGATCAGCCCCAGCATTTT | CASSRSDQPQHF
TRBJ1-1 | - | - | TRBV6-1 | TGTGCCAGCAGTGAAACGGGGGTAAGAGCTTTCTTT | CASSETGVRAFF
TRBJ2-1 | TRBD2 | - | TRBV24-1 | TGTGCCACCAGTGATCCTCCCGGGGGGAATGAGCAGTTCTTC | CATSDPPGGNEQFF
TRBJ2-3 | TRBD1 | once | TRBV5-1 | TGCGCCAGCAGCATAGGACAGGGCCTCTCCACAGATACGCAGTATTTT | CASSIGQGLSTDTQYF
TRBJ1-5 | - | - | TRBV23-1 | TGCGCCAGCAGTCATCCCGGAGCAGACCAGCCCCAGCATTTT | CASSHPGADQPQHF
TRBJ1-2 | - | - | TRBV19 | TGTGCCAGTAGTATAGACAGGGGCTACACCTTC | CASSIDRGYTF
TRBJ1-3 | - | few | TRBV16 | TGTGCCAGCAGCCAAACCGCGGGGGACTCTGGAAACACCATATATTTT | CASSQTAGDSGNTIYF
TRBJ1-2 | - | - | TRBV7-9 | TGTGCCAGCAGCGAAGCCCTAACAGCCCCAATCACCTTC | CASSEALTAPITF
TRBJ2-5 | TRBD1 | - | TRBV15 | TGTGCCACCAGTCCCGGGACAGGGAGCCAAGAGACCCAGTACTTC | CATSPGTGSQETQYF
TRBJ2-1 | TRBD2 | - | TRBV18 | TGTGCCAGCTCACCGCTAGCGGGGTATTACAATGAGCAGTTCTTC | CASSPLAGYYNEQFF
TRBJ2-3 | TRBD1 | few | TRBV24-1 | TGTGCCACCAGTGATGAACGGACAGGTTTGGGAGATACGCAGTATTTT | CATSDERTGLGDTQYF
TRBJ2-1 | - | few | TRBV14 | TGTGCCAGCAGCCACCCTAGCGTTGGCTTCTCCTACAATGAGCAGTTCTTC | CASSHPSVGFSYNEQFF
TRBJ2-2 | - | - | TRBV7-2 | TGTGCCAGCAGCTTAGCACTAAACACCGGGGAGCTGTTTTTT | CASSLALNTGELFF
TRBJ1-5 | - | once | TRBV19 | TGTGCCAGTAGCTCCACAGGGCGGAACCAGCCCCAGCATTTT | CASSSTGRNQPQHF
TRBJ2-3 | TRBD2 | - | TRBV4-1 | TGCGCCAGCAGCCAAGTGGTACGGACTAGCGGGAGGGCAGATACGCAGTATTTT | CASSQVVRTSGRADTQYF
TRBJ2-3 | TRBD2 | - | TRBV11-2 | TGTGCCAGCACCCGATTTTCCCGTGGGCTAGCGGGAGTGGCAGATACGCAGTATTTT | CASTRFSRGLAGVADTQYF
TRBJ1-1 | - | - | TRBV19 | TGTGCCAGTAGTCCTAGCCGAGGGTGGAGCACTGAAGCTTTCTTT | CASSPSRGWSTEAFF
TRBJ1-1 | TRBD1 | - | TRBV27 | TGTGCCAGCAGTTGGACAGGGAAATACACTGAAGCTTTCTTT | CASSWTGKYTEAFF
TRBJ2-1 | - | few | TRBV29-1 | TGCAGCGTTGAAGATCGGGAGCAGTTCTTC | CSVEDREQFF
TRBJ2-2 | - | - | TRBV6-5 | TGTGCCAGCAGTCTACCACAGGGCGGGACCGGGGAGCTGTTTTTT | CASSLPQGGTGELFF
TRBJ1-5 | TRBD1 | - | TRBV24-1 | TGTGCCACCAGCACAGGGGCTCAGCCCCAGCATTTT | CATSTGAQPQHF
TRBJ2-4 | - | - | TRBV7-6 | TGTGCCAGCAGCTTAGCGATAGCTGAAGTAAAAAACATTCAGTACTTC | CASSLAIAEVKNIQYF
TRBJ2-2 | TRBD2 | few | TRBV19 | TGTGCCAGTAGGAGCGGGGGGTTCTACAATTTGTTTTTT | CASRSGGFYNLFF
TRBJ1-4 | - | once | TRBV6-5 | TGTGCCAGCAGTTCCAGGAAAGAAAAACTGTTTTTT | CASSSRKEKLFF
TRBJ1-2 | - | - | TRBV27 | TGTGCCAGCAGTCCGGACAGAAAGTATGGCTACACCTTC | CASSPDRKYGYTF
TRBJ1-1 | - | - | TRBV12-3/TRBV12-4 | TGTGCCAGCAGGTATTCGGTGAACACTGAAGCTTTCTTT | CASRYSVNTEAFF
TRBJ2-1 | TRBD2 | - | TRBV29-1 | TGCAGCGGGCTAGCGGGAAGCAATGAGCAGTTCTTC | CSGLAGSNEQFF
TRBJ2-5 | TRBD2 | - | TRBV28 | TGTGCCACCTATGTGGCAAAACGGGAGGCCCAGTACTTC | CATYVAKREAQYF